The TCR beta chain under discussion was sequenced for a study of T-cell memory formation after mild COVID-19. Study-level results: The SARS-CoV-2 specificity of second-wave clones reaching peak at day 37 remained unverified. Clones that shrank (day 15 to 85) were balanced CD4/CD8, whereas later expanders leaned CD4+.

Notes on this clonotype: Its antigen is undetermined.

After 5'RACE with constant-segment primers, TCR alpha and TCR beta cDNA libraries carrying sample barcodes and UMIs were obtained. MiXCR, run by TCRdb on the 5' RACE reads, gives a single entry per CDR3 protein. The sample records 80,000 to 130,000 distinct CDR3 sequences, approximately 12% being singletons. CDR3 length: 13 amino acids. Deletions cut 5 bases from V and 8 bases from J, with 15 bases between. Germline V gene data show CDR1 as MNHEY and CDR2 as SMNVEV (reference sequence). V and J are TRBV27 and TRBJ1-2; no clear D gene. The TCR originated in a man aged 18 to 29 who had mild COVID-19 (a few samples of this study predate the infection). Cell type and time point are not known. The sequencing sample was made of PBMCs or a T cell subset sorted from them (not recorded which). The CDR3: CASSQISPPGYTF. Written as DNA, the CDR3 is TGTGCCAGCAGTCAAATATCACCTCCGGGCTACACCTTC.